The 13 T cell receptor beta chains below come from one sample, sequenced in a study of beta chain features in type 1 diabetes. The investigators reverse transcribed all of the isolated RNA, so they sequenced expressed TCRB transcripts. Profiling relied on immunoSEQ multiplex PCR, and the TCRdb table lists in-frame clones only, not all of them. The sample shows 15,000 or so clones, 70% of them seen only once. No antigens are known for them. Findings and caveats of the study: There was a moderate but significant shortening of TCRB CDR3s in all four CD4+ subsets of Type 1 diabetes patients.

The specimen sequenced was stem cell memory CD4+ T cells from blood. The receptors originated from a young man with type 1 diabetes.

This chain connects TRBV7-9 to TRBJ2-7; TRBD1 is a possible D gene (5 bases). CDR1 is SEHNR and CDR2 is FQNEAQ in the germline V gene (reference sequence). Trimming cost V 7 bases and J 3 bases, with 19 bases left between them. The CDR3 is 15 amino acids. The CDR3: CASTFGGEGVYEQYF. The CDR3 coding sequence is TGTGCCAGCACCTTCGGCGGAGAAGGGGTCTACGAGCAGTACTTC.

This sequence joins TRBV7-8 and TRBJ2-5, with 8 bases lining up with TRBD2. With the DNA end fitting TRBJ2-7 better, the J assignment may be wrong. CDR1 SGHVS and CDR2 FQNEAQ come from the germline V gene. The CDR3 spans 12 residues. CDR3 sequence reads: CASTPGGYEQYF. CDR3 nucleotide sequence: TGTGCCAGCACCCCGGGGGGGTACGAGCAGTACTTC.

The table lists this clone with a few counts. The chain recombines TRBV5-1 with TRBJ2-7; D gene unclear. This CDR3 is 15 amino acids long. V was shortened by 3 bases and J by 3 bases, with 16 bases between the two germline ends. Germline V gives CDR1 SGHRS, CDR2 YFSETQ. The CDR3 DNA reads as TGCGCCAGCAGCTCAACATCGCCCCAGGTCTACGAGCAGTACTTC. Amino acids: CASSSTSPQVYEQYF.

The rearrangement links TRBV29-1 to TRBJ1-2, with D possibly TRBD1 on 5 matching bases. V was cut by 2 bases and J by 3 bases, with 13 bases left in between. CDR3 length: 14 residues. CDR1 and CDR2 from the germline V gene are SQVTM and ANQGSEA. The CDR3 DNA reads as TGCAGCGTTGAAAGATCTCAGGGATACTATGGCTACACCTTC. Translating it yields CSVERSQGYYGYTF.

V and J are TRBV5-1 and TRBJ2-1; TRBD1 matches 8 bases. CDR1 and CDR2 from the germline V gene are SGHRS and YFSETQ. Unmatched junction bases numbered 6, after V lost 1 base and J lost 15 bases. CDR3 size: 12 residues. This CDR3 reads CASSLSEDRVFF. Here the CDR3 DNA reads TGCGCCAGCAGCTTGAGTGAGGACAGGGTGTTCTTC.

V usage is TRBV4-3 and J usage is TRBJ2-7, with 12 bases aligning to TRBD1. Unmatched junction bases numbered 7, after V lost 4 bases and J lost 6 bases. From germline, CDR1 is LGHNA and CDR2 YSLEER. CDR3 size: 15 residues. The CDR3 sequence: CASSRDRGHMGEQYF. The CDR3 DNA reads TGCGCCAGCAGCCGGGACAGGGGGCACATGGGCGAGCAGTACTTC.

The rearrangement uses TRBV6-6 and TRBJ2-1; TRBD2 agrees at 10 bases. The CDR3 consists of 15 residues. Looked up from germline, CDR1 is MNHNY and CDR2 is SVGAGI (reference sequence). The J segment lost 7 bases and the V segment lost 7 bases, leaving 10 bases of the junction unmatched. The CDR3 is CASTPGASGGNEQFF. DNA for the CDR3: TGTGCCAGCACCCCGGGGGCTAGCGGGGGAAATGAGCAGTTCTTC.

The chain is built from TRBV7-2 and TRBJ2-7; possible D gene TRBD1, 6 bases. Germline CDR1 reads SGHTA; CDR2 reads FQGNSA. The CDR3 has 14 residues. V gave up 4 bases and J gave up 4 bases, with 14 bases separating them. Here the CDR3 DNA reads TGTGCCAGCAGCTACATGACAGGCCCTTACGAGCAGTACTTC. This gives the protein CASSYMTGPYEQYF. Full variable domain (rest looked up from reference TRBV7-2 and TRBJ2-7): GAGVSQSPSNKVTEKGKDVELRCDPISGHTALYWYRQSLGQGLEFLIYFQGNSAPDKSGLPSDRFSAERTGGSVSTLTIQRTQQEDSAVYLCASSYMTGPYEQYFGPGTRLTVT.

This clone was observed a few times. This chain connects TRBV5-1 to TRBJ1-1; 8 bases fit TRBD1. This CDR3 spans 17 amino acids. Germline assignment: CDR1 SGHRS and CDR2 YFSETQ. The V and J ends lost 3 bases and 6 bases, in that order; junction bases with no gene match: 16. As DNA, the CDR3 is TGCGCCAGCAGCTCGAATCAGGGGGCGAGAACGGGAGCTGAAGCTTTCTTT. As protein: CASSSNQGARTGAEAFF.

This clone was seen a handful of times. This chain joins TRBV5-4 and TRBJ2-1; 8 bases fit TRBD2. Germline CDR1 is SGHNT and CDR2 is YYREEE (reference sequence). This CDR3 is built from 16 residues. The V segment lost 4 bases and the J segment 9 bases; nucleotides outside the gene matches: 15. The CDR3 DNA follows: TGTGCCAGCAGCCAAGAGAGATTAGCGGGGCCCAGTGAGCAGTTCTTC. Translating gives CASSQERLAGPSEQFF.

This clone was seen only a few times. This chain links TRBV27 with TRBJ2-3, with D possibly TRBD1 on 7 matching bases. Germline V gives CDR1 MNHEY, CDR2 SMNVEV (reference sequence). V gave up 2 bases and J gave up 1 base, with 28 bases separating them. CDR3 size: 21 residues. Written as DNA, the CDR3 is TGTGCCAGCAGTTTAAGATTAAGGGGGCCCGAAGGGACTCCAGGCACAGATACGCAGTATTTT. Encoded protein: CASSLRLRGPEGTPGTDTQYF.

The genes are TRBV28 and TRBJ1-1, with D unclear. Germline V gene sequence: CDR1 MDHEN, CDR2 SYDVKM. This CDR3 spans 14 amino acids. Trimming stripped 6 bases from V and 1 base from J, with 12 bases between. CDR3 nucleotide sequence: TGTGCCAGCAGGGTGGGCACCAGGAACACTGAAGCTTTCTTT. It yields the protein CASRVGTRNTEAFF.

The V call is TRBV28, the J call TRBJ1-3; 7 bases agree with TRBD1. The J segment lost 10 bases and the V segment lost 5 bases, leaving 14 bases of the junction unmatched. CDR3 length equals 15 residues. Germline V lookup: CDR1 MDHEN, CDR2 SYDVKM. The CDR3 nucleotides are TGTGCCAGCAGTCCCGGGACAGCCTCTGGGGGGACCATATATTTT. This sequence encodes CASSPGTASGGTIYF.